This TCR beta chain was documented in a study of T cell repertoires in cytomegalovirus infection. Study context: Public TCR beta signatures marked donors with CMV infection and the matching HLA. General study points: Cumulative frequency (of public TCR beta family members) identified carriers of CMV plus the relevant HLA. HLA-C-restricted CMV-specific TCR beta clonotypes were dominant in the ex vivo response.

Regarding this clonotype: The target antigen is unknown.

TCRdb recomputed calls from the reads with MiXCR, one row per CDR3 protein. The sample has hundreds of thousands of distinct CDR3 sequences; 35% to 45% are singletons. The CDR3 covers 13 residues. Germline V CDR1 and CDR2: MNHNS, SASEGT. Trimming stripped 2 bases from V and 3 bases from J, with 8 bases between. The sequenced sample consisted of PBMCs. The chain recombines TRBV6-1 with TRBJ2-7; D remains ambiguous. This TCR was recovered from a human donor in good health (CMV status not recorded). Some clones in this sample may be carry-over from other donors' samples. The CDR3 nucleotides read TGTGCCAGCAGTGAATTTTCCCTCTACGAGCAGTACTTC. Translating gives CASSEFSLYEQYF.